This T cell receptor beta chain was recorded in a study of blood T cell repertoires in COVID-19 (TCRdb year 2020). Broadly, across the study: Collaborator samples came from the United States, Italy and Spain and covered acute and convalescent phases of COVID-19. The material from the prospective study consisted of cDNA or gDNA derived from T cells, B-cell-depleted T cells, or PBMCs. Subjects who had been exposed to COVID-19, were actively infected with it, or had recovered from it provided the deeply sampled blood TCRbeta repertoires that made up the dataset. The repertoires were released in a freely available public database intended as a resource for research on the immune response to SARS-CoV-2. Samples came from the ongoing ImmuneRACE study (first 160 participants) plus 1,254 subjects from 6 global collaborators. Nearly every sample came with metadata listing a de-identified subject ID, COVID-19 status, age in years and sex. Where available, HLA class I and class II types were obtained from metadata supplied by the sample provider rather than from assay-based typing.

What the study reported, not specific to this receptor: How much clinical and demographic metadata was included differed by source and by participant, and the metadata was provided uncurated.

As for this clone: It lacks a known antigen. No base quality values were provided; no much bigger clone lies one nucleotide off.

TCRbeta CDR3 regions were amplified from genomic DNA using the immunoSEQ Assay, a bias-controlled multiplex PCR. The published analysis was carried out like this. The number of nucleated cells in each sample was estimated from the amplification of reference gene primers within the assay. Sequence reads were collapsed and filtered to measure the absolute abundance of every unique TCRbeta CDR3 rearrangement. Productive Simpson clonality was computed per sample as the square root of Simpson's diversity index over productive rearrangements. TCRdb obtained this table from immuneACCESS and retained in-frame rearrangements with V and J assigned. These tables miss some clones; where compared with another copy, unresolved V genes account for less than half of the shortfall, and the remainder is unexplained. Clone size and V and J calls were adopted from that table, with D and trimming inferred from the DNA. Counted in this sample were 85,000 to 90,000 clones; under 85% of them appeared once. 10% to 12% of the sample belongs to the ten largest clones.

Inclusive of the bounding cysteine and phenylalanine, the CDR3 is 16 residues long. Just the 48-base CDR3 DNA is kept, in frame starting at base 1. V loses 6 bases, J loses 4 bases, and the germline ends lie 23 bases apart. Via the germline V gene, CDR1 is SGHRS and CDR2 YFSETQ. Whole blood was collected in K2EDTA tubes by collaborating institutions according to the institutions' own protocols. Collaborator samples were shipped for TCRbeta analysis as frozen whole blood, isolated PBMCs, or DNA extracted from either sample type. Material for sequencing was peripheral blood. The chain uses TRBV5-1 and TRBJ2-7; no D gene call is confident. The receptor's source is a man in his 70s with acute or convalescent COVID-19. The CDR3 protein sequence reads: CASTPSHGATLYEQYF. The DNA sequence is as follows: TGCGCCAGCACTCCATCCCATGGAGCTACGCTGTACGAGCAGTACTTC.